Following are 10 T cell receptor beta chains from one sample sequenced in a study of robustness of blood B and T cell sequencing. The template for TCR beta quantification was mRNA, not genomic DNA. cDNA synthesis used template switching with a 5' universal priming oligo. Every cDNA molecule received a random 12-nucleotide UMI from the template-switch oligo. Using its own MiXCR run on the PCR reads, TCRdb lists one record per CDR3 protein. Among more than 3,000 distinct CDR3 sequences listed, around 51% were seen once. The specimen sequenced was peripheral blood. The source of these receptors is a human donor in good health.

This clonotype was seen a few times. The CDR3 DNA reads as TGTGCCAGCAGCCCTGACGCTGCTAGCGGGGTGATCTACGAGCAGTACTTC. It encodes CASSPDAASGVIYEQYF. The genes are TRBV11-3 and TRBJ2-7; 9 nucleotides match TRBD2. V lost 5 bases, J lost 3 bases, and 14 bases stayed unmatched. CDR3 length: 17 amino acids. Germline CDR1 reads SGHNT; CDR2 reads YENEEA.

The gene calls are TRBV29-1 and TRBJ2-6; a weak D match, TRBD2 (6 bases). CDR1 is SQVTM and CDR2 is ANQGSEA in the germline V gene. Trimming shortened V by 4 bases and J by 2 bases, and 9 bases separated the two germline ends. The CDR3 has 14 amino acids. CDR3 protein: CSVVGGTGANVLTF. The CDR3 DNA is TGCAGCGTTGTGGGGGGAACTGGGGCCAACGTCCTGACTTTC.

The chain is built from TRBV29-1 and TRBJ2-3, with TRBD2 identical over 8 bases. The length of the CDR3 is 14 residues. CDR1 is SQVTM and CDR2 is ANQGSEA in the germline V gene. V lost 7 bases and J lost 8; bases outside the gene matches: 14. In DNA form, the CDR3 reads TGCAGCGGTGGGGCAGCGGGGGTTCCTGGTACGCAGTATTTT. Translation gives CSGGAAGVPGTQYF.

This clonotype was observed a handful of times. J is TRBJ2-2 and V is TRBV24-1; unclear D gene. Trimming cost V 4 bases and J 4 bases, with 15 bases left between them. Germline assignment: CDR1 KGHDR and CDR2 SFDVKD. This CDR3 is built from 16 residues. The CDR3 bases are TGTGCCACCAGTGACCCCTTTCCTAAGGGCACCGGGGAGCTGTTTTTT. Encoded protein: CATSDPFPKGTGELFF.

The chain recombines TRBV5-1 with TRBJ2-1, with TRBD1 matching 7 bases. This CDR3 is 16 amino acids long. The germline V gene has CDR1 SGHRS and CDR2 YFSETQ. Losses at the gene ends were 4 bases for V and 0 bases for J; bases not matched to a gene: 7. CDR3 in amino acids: CASSLAGGSSYNEQFF. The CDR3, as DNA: TGCGCCAGCAGCCTAGCAGGGGGAAGCTCCTACAATGAGCAGTTCTTC.

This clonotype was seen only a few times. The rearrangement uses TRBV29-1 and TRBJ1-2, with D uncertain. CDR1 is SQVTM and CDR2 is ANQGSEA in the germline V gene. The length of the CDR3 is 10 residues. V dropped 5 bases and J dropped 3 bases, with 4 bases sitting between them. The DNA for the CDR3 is TGCAGCGTTTCAGACTATGGCTACACCTTC. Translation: CSVSDYGYTF.

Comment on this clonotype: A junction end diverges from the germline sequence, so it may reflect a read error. In nucleotides, the CDR3 is TGTGCCACCACCAGAGAGGCTGTGAACACTGAAGCTTTCTTT. It encodes CATTREAVNTEAFF. V gene TRBV15 combines with J gene TRBJ1-1, with D uncertain. The germline V gene encodes CDR1 LNHNV and CDR2 YYDKDF (reference sequence). The CDR3 is 14 residues long.

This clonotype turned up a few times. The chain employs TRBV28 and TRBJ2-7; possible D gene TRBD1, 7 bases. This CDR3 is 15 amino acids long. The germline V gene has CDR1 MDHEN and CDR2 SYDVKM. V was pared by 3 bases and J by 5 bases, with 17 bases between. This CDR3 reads CASSLAGQTWNEQYF. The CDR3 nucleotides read TGTGCCAGCAGTTTGGCGGGACAGACCTGGAACGAGCAGTACTTC.

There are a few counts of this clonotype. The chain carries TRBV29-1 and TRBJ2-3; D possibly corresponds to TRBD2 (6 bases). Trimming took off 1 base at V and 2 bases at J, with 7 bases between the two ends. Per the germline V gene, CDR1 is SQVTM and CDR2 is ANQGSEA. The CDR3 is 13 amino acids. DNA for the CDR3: TGCAGCGTTGAAGGGAGGGCCACAGATACGCAGTATTTT. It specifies CSVEGRATDTQYF.

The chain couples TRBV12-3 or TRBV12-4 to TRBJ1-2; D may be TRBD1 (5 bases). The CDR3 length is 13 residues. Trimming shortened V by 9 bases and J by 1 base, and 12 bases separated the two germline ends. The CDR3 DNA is TGTGCCAGTGCCGAGGGGTATAACTATGGCTACACCTTC. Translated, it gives CASAEGYNYGYTF.